The source of this TCR beta chain is a study of blood T cell repertoires in COVID-19. Whole-study context: Specimens from acute and convalescent COVID-19 originated in the United States, Italy and Spain. The cDNA or gDNA used as material had been derived from T cells, B-cell-depleted T cells, or PBMCs.

Germline V gives CDR1 LGHNA, CDR2 YNFKEQ. The V segment lost 4 bases and the J segment 2 bases; nucleotides outside the gene matches: 4. This CDR3 has 16 amino acids. Source study methods: Using reference gene primer amplification, nucleated cell counts were estimated. Clones were sequenced by immunoSEQ multiplex PCR, and TCRdb holds only the in-frame ones, with some missing. The V and J calls and clone size were taken over from that table, and D and trimming were inferred from the DNA. This sample has roughly 200,000 clones, with around 82% found just once. Sequenced material: peripheral blood. This chain connects TRBV4-2 to TRBJ2-1; TRBD2 agrees at 11 bases. The TCR originated in a man aged 35-49 years with active or convalescent COVID-19. This CDR3 is CASSRELAGAYNEQFF. DNA of the CDR3: TGTGCCAGCAGCCGCGAACTAGCGGGAGCCTACAATGAGCAGTTCTTC.